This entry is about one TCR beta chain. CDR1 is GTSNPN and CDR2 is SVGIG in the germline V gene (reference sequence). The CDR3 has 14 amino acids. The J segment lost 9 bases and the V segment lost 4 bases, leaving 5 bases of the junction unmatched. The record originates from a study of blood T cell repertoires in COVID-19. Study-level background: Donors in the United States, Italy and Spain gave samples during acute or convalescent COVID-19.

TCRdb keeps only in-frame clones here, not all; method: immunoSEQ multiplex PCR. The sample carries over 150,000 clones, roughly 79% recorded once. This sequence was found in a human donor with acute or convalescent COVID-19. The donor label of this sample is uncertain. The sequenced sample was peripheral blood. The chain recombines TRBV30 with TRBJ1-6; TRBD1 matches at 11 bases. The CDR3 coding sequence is TGTGCCTGGAAAGGGACAGGGGGGATTTCACCCCTCCACTTT. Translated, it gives CAWKGTGGISPLHF.